This T cell receptor beta chain was captured by sequencing in a study of cytomegalovirus exposure and HLA in healthy donors (dated by TCRdb to about 2017). At the level of the whole study: In an earlier analysis of fewer than 750 of the donors, approximately 300 Gb of sequence data and roughly 100 million unique TCR beta sequences from approximately 180 million T cells were reported. High-throughput TCR immunosequencing, statistical association of individual TCRs with disease status, and machine learning were combined to predict cytomegalovirus infection status. A later analysis re-examined previously published TCR beta repertoires from 500 to 700 donors and added high-resolution HLA genotyping to investigate patterns of TCR occurrence. In an earlier analysis of roughly 540 of the donors, high-throughput TCR beta sequencing was used to judge whether each TCR beta V gene segment behaved as functional or pseudogenic. A handful of DR-DQ haplotypes were handled as single units for association and clustering because linkage in the cohort was strong. Approximately 300 gigabases of sequencing data and 91 million or so unique TCR sequences made up an early release that covered about 640 HLA-typed donors. The number of donors typed differed by locus, with about 629-630 for A, B, C, DRB1 and DQB1, around 500 for DQA1, under 610 for DPA1, and over 400 for DPB1. Both class I and class II loci were covered by HLA typing, at four-digit resolution. The study aimed to test whether signatures of past pathogen exposure could be identified by cataloging public T cell receptors. Rather than drawing on any new phenotypic data, the later analysis identified candidate immune exposures from TCR beta sequences and the way those sequences occurred across donors. Using immunosequencing, the study profiled T cell repertoires from about 650 subjects and related those repertoires to cytomegalovirus serostatus. Across some 400 genotyped donors of the cohort, an average of about 250,000 unique TCR beta nucleotide sequences per donor were sequenced, and approximately 19% of those sequences were non-productive. Donor age, sex, ethnicity and CMV serostatus were compiled alongside the repertoire data. In a later genetic analysis, genome-wide SNP genotypes for about 55% of the roughly 700 donors were used, and that subset was treated as a discovery cohort. A separate validation cohort of 100 to 150 different subjects was used in addition to the approximately 640-subject first cohort. All discovery cohort repertoires had been generated using a single sequencing platform. Of the roughly 420 genotyped donors, approximately 81% were placed in the genetic ancestry cluster associated with self-reported Caucasian donors.

The method was the immunoSEQ multiplex PCR assay. For the multiplex PCR, a mixture combining 60 forward primers for TCR Vbeta segments and 13 reverse primers for TCR Jbeta segments was used. Amplification of the CDR3 region of rearranged TCR beta genes was performed with a multiplex PCR assay on genomic DNA. On the Illumina HiSeq System, the amplified TCR beta libraries were sequenced as 87-base-pair reads. Per the original workflow: A later analysis counted about 80 million unique TCR beta chains across the 666 repertoires, and 9 million to 14 million of these chains were shared by at least two donors. To remove PCR and sequencing errors, raw reads were error-corrected and collapsed into unique sequences using a nearest-neighbor algorithm that merged closely related sequences. Alignment of CDR3 sequences to IMGT reference sequences was used to assign V, D and J gene segments. For a sequence to be retained, a match of at least six nucleotides to both a V gene segment and a J gene segment was required. A rearrangement was called productive if the CDR3 had no stop codons and remained in frame with V and J, and every other rearrangement was called non-productive. CDR3 was defined by IMGT convention, running from the second conserved V-encoded cysteine to the conserved J-encoded phenylalanine. The earlier analysis of around 640 of the donors excluded sequences that lacked an unambiguous match to a single V gene segment. In an earlier analysis of almost 600 of the donors, a V segment was called functional when productive rearrangements were above 56.7%, and segregating when the standard deviation between donors exceeded 5%. To diagnose cytomegalovirus status from the catalog of TCR beta chain sequences, a statistical classification framework was built. In a later analysis, TCR nucleotide sequences were compared against IMGT/GENE-DB human TR gene sequences so that V and J genes could be assigned. Using the TCRdist pipeline, a later analysis assigned CDR3 sequences along with most-parsimonious VDJ recombination scenarios. In a later analysis, each TCR beta chain was defined by its CDR3 amino acid sequence together with its V-gene family, and reads lacking a unique V-gene family were excluded. In a later analysis, 450 to 600 highly shared, low-generation-probability nucleotide sequences were removed to address suspected cross-contamination and a sequencing artifact. For each public chain, a later analysis derived a clonal expansion index from normalized ranks of inferred template counts within each repertoire. A later analysis computed generation probabilities with a VDJ recombination model fitted to out-of-frame rearrangements, and checked the results against IGoR. Hypergeometric tests were used in a later analysis to score TCR-TCR, TCR-HLA and TCR-CMV co-occurrence, with a repertoire-size bias correction applied to the TCR pairs. To estimate false discovery rates, a later analysis permuted the HLA or CMV assignments 20 times. In a later analysis, co-occurring TCRs were grouped with DBSCAN, and TCRdist sequence similarity was added when clustering was performed within HLA-allele-positive subsets. Co-occurrence clustering excluded repertoires with fewer than 30,000 or more than 120,000 public chains, plus five with anomalous nucleotide sharing. TCRdb obtained this table from immuneACCESS and retained in-frame rearrangements with V and J assigned. These tables miss some clones; where compared with another copy, unresolved V genes account for less than half of the shortfall, and the remainder is unexplained. The V and J calls and the clone size are those of that table, but D and trimming were determined from the DNA. In all, the sample holds approximately 150,000 clones, and about 85% of those were seen once. The biggest ten clones account for about 4% of the sample.

On this clone itself: Its antigen specificity is not known. No base-level quality is on record; no much larger clone is a single base apart.

What the research found in general, with its limitations: Sequencing depth was assumed to be roughly uniform across donors in the presence/absence analyses, though that assumption may not hold. A later genetic analysis associated a missense DCLRE1C variant with V-gene and J-gene trimming of TCR beta chains, and an independent cohort replicated the association. The study gave a list of around 170 TCR beta chains associated with cytomegalovirus. Around 16 rarely observed V segments, including chromosome 9 orphons, were excluded from the earlier analysis of several hundred of the donors because counts were too low. According to a later analysis, parvovirus B19, influenza, CMV and Epstein-Barr virus appeared linked to several top co-occurrence clusters. In a later analysis, 15,000 to 20,000 TCR beta sequences were associated with specific HLA alleles at a false discovery rate of 0.05. Only TCR beta chains were sequenced in this cohort, and the absence of alpha or paired-chain data limited detectable features. According to a later analysis, TCR association rates differed among HLA loci, with DRB1 alleles showing the most associated TCRs and HLA-C alleles showing the fewest. Linkage disequilibrium might explain the correlated functional status among segregating V segments, but an unknown experimental factor could not be ruled out. A later analysis found that HLA-associated TCR beta chains were more clonally expanded and had lower generation probabilities than equally common non-associated chains. For the cohort, immune exposure information was limited to CMV serostatus. In an earlier analysis of a few hundred of the donors, most TCR beta V segments were observed in productive rearrangements about 87% or about 30% of the time, broadly matching IMGT annotations. Assigning TCR associations to individual alleles was difficult when HLA alleles, especially DR and DQ, strongly co-occurred. Some IMGT-functional V segments, including TRBV6-2 and TRBV6-3, could not be distinguished by the 87-base-pair reads and were therefore excluded. Most TCR sequences were observed very rarely across donors, whereas some public TCRs were present in many individuals. A group of highly shared sequence variants was considered likely to be a technical artifact of the sequencing pipeline. A further reported finding was that TCR beta sequences accurately predicted the HLA-A and HLA-B alleles for most subjects in the first cohort. A few of the identified cytomegalovirus-associated TCR beta chains were confirmed in vitro to be specific for cytomegalovirus antigens. The classifier was reported to diagnose cytomegalovirus status with high specificity and sensitivity in both the original and validation cohorts. The authors suggested that the approach could potentially be generalized to other disease states and immunological phenotypes. According to a later analysis, most CMV-associated TCR beta chains appeared to be HLA-restricted, and the HLA associations seemed to be driven largely by CMV exposure. HLA typing was unavailable for some donors at each locus, so association tests used only the typed subset. According to a later genetic analysis, donors in an Asian-associated ancestry cluster had fewer N-insertions in productive TCRs than the approximately 650-donor mean.

The cohort was made up of 650 to 700 healthy bone marrow donors. All cohort members were sampled while nominally healthy, although unrecorded immune exposures were likely present. Of the approximately 700 cohort members, roughly 300 had positive CMV serostatus and 350 to 450 had negative CMV serostatus, and CMV serostatus was not recorded for the donor. Each donor provided a peripheral blood sample, and peripheral blood mononuclear cells were used for TCR beta sequencing. Genomic DNA extraction from the blood cell samples was performed with the Qiagen DNeasy Blood Extraction Kit. The cysteine opens and the phenylalanine closes a CDR3 of 10 amino acids. The read is trimmed to its CDR3 DNA, 30 bases read in frame from base 1. The germline V gene sets CDR1 to SQVTM and CDR2 to ANQGSEA. V and J lose 6 bases and 0 bases, and a span of 2 bases separates them.

The chain is assembled from TRBV29-1 and TRBJ1-1; the D gene assignment is ambiguous. The TCR originated in a human donor in good health. Source material: PBMCs. The sequenced DNA: TGCAGCGTCATGAACACTGAAGCTTTCTTT. This translates into CSVMNTEAFF.